This T cell receptor beta chain was profiled in a study of blood T cells in healthy people across ages. General study points: TCR beta diversity tracked closely with naive T cell percentage. Greater diversity and more naive CD4+ cells were seen in long-lived donors than in aged donors. Naive and antigen-experienced cells could not be conclusively compared, given unsorted PBMCs.

This clonotype has only a few counts. Antigen: not known. A J-beta primer mix and a sample-barcoded 5' primer were used in a second PCR of about 6 to 12 cycles. Each cDNA molecule carried a tag from a template-switch adaptor that contained 12 random nucleotides. MiXCR, run by TCRdb on the 5' RACE reads, gives a single entry per CDR3 protein. This table holds about 1,400,000 distinct CDR3 sequences, about 40% found once. Specimen: blood. The clonotype originates from a woman younger than 35 in good health.

CDR3 bases: TGCAGCGTTGAGCGGCTAGCGGGAGGTTTCACCGGGGAGCTGTTTTTT. Its translation: CSVERLAGGFTGELFF. V and J are TRBV29-1 and TRBJ2-2; 11 positions match TRBD2. J was trimmed by 4 bases and V by 3 bases; bases with no gene match: 7. This CDR3 contains 16 residues. CDR1 is SQVTM, CDR2 ANQGSEA, per germline.